This note documents a single T cell receptor (beta chain) sequence. Its antigen is currently not known. There are no base qualities to consult, and no much larger clone falls within one base. Library preparation was by RT-PCR. The data were produced on an Illumina HiSeq 2500. The public sequencing data were trimmed at Q25 with fastp and processed into clonotypes with MiXCR by TCRdb, which kept only in-frame beta chains. Under each unique CDR3 protein, matching rows form one entry showing the most common genes and DNA. For this sample the table gives about 180,000 distinct CDR3 sequences, of which about 9% were detected only once. The ten largest clones add up to 11% of the sample. This entry comes from a study of response to subunit inactivated influenza vaccine (dated by TCRdb to the late 2010s). With regard to the full study: Deep quantitative T cell receptor repertoire profiling was used in the study to track responses to a trivalent subunit inactivated influenza vaccine.

From the germline V gene (reference sequence), CDR1 is MNHEY and CDR2 is SMNVEV. There are 14 amino acids in the CDR3, from cysteine to phenylalanine inclusive. Only the CDR3 part of the read is kept: 42 bases, read in frame from the first base. V and J are truncated by 1 base and 1 base respectively, leaving an intervening sequence of 2 bases. Results the study describes overall, beyond this receptor: The authors proposed that each seasonal influenza vaccination may bring in only a limited number of new T cells.

The sequence links TRBV27 to TRBJ2-6, with the D gene uncertain. The TCR comes from a man in his fifties who received an inactivated influenza vaccine. Donor details come from another sample of the same person, matched by shared clones. The sample here was non-naive T cells sorted from PBMCs, taken on the day of vaccination. The cell subset or site label corresponds to: memory T cell fraction. The CDR3 loop reads CASSLLSGANVLTF. At the DNA level, the sequence is TGTGCCAGCAGTTTATTGTCTGGGGCCAACGTCCTGACTTTC. When the CDR3 is completed using the reference TRBV27 and TRBJ2-6 genes on either side, the full variable domain is EAQVTQNPRYLITVTGKKLTVTCSQNMNHEYMSWYRQDPGLGLRQIYYSMNVEVTDKGDVPEGYKVSRKEKRNFPLILESPSPNQTSLYFCASSLLSGANVLTFGAGSRLTVL.